This T cell receptor beta chain was obtained from a study of metastatic and nonmetastatic thyroid tumors. With MiXCR, TCRdb reprocessed the PCR reads. The table has about 7,000 clones, 15% to 20% seen once. This clone was recorded at least ten times. A clone one base away is much larger, so this may be a read error. Patients underwent thyroid surgery, and none had received any treatment before it. The germline gives CDR1 LNHDA, CDR2 SQIVND (reference sequence). V was shortened by 7 bases and J by 5 bases, with 15 bases between the two germline ends. The CDR3 length is 14 residues. Sequenced input: adjacent normal tissue. This receptor was obtained from a female donor with papillary thyroid cancer or a benign thyroid nodule (not recorded which). Some clones in this sample may be carry-over from other donors' samples. The chain employs TRBV19 and TRBJ1-5, with D maybe TRBD1 (5 bases). The CDR3 DNA sequence: TGTGCCAGTACCCCGGACATGACCGATCAGCCCCAGCATTTT. It codes for CASTPDMTDQPQHF. The complete variable domain, with remaining parts taken from reference TRBV19 and TRBJ1-5, reads DGGITQSPKYLFRKEGQNVTLSCEQNLNHDAMYWYRQDPGQGLRLIYYSQIVNDFQKGDIAEGYSVSREKKESFPLTVTSAQKNPTAFYLCASTPDMTDQPQHFGDGTRLSIL.